The sequence of this TCR beta chain was determined in a study of blood T cell repertoires in COVID-19. Unmatched junction bases numbered 12, after V lost 5 bases and J lost 9 bases. The CDR3 totals 15 residues. Germline V CDR1 and CDR2: SGHVS, FNYEAQ. Original handling: Amplification of reference gene primers provided the estimated nucleated cell counts. Assay used: immunoSEQ multiplex PCR; TCRdb lists only in-frame clones, some missing. V and J calls plus clone size are reproduced from that table; the DNA served to infer D and trimming. The sample lists approximately 75,000 clones; roughly four fifths were seen once.

The sequencing input was peripheral blood. The source of this sequence is a young man with COVID-19, enrolled during active disease. V usage is TRBV7-6 and J usage is TRBJ2-1, with 8 bases identical to TRBD1. In nucleotides, the CDR3 is TGTGCCAGCAGCCCGACAGGGGCCCTAAAGTCTGAGCAGTTCTTC. Translation gives CASSPTGALKSEQFF.